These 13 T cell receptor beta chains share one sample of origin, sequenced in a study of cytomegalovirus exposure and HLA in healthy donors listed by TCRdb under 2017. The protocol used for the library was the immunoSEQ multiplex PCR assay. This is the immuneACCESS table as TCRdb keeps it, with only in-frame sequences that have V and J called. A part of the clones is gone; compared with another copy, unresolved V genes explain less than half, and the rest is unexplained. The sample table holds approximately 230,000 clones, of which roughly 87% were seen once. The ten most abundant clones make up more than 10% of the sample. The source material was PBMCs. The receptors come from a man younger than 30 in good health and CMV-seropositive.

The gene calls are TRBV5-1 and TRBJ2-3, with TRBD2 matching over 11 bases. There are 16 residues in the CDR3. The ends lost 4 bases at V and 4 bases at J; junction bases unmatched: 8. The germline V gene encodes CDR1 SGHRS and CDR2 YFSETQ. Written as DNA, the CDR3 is TGCGCCAGCAGCGCAATAGCGGGAGGGCCCGCAGATACGCAGTATTTT. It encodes CASSAIAGGPADTQYF.

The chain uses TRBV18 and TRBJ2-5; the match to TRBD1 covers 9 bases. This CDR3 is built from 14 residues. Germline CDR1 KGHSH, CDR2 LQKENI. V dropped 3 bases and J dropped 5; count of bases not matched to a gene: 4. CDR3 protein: CASSPTGGSETQYF. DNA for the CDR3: TGTGCCAGCTCACCCACAGGGGGCAGTGAGACCCAGTACTTC.

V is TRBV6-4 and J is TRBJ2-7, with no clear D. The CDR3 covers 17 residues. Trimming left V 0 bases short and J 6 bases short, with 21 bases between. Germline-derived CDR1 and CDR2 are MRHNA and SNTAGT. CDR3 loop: CASSDSCKAPSGREQYF. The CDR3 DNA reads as TGTGCCAGCAGTGACTCCTGTAAGGCCCCTTCAGGTCGCGAGCAGTACTTC.

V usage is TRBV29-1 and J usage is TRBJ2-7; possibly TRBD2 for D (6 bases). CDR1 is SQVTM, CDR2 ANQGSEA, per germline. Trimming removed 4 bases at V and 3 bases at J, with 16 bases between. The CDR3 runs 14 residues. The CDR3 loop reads CSVAVSSVHYEQYF. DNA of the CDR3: TGCAGCGTTGCCGTCTCTAGCGTACACTACGAGCAGTACTTC.

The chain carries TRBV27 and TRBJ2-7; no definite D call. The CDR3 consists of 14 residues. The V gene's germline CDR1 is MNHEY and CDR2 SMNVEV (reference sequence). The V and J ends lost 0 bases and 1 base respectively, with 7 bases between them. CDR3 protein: CASSLSYGSYEQYF. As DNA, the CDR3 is TGTGCCAGCAGTTTATCCTACGGGTCCTACGAGCAGTACTTC.

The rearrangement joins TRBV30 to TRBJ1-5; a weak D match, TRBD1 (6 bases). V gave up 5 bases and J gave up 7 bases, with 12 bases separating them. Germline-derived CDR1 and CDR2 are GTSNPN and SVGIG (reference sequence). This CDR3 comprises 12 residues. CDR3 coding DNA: TGTGCCTGGGATGAGGGGGGCCAGCCCCAGCATTTT. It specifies CAWDEGGQPQHF.

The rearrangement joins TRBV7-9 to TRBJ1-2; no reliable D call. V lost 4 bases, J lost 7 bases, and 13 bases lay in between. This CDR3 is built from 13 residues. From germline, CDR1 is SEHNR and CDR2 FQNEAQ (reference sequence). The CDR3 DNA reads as TGTGCCAGCAGCTCGCGGCCCGTGGGTGGCTACACCTTC. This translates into CASSSRPVGGYTF.

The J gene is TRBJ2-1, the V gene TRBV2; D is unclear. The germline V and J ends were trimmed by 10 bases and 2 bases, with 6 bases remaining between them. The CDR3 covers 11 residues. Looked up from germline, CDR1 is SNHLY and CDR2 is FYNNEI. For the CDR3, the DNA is TGTGCCACCGGCACCTACAATGAGCAGTTCTTC. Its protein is CATGTYNEQFF. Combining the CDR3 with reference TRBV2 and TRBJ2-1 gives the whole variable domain EPEVTQTPSHQVTQMGQEVILRCVPISNHLYFYWYRQILGQKVEFLVSFYNNEISEKSEIFDDQFSVERPDGSNFTLKIRSTKLEDSAMYFCATGTYNEQFFGPGTRLTVL.

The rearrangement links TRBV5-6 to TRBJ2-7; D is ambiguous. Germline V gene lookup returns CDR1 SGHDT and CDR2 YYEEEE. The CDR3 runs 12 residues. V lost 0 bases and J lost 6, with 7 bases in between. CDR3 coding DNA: TGTGCCAGCAGCTTGGTGCGGAGCGAGCAGTACTTC. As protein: CASSLVRSEQYF.

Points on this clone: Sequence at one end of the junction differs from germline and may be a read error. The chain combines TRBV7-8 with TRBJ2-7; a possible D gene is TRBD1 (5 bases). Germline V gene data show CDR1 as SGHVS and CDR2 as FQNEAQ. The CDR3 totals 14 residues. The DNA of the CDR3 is TGTGCCAGCAGCTCGACAGTAATCTTCTACGGGCAGTACTTC. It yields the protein CASSSTVIFYGQYF.

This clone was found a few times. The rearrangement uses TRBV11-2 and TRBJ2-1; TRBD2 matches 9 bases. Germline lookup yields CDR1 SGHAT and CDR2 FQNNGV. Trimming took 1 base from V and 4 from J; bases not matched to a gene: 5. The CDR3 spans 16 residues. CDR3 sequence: CASSLGSGLAYNEQFF. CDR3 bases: TGTGCCAGCAGCTTAGGTTCGGGACTAGCTTACAATGAGCAGTTCTTC.

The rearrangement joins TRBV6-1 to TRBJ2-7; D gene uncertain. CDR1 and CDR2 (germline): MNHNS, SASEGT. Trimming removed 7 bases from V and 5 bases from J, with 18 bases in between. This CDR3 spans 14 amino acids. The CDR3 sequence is CASTLTGEIHEQYF. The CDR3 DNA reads TGTGCCAGCACCTTAACTGGAGAGATCCACGAGCAGTACTTC.

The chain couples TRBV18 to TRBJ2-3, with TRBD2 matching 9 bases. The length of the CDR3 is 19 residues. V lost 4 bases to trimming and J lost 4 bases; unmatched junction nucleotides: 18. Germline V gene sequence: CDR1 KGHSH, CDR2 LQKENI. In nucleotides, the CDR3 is TGTGCCAGCTCACTACGACTAGTGCGGGAGGGAGAAACCCCAGATACGCAGTATTTT. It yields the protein CASSLRLVREGETPDTQYF.